Listed below are T cell receptor beta chains from one sample, sequenced in a study of T cell responses to AZD1222 COVID-19 vaccine. Libraries were prepared by immunoSEQ multiplex PCR; TCRdb keeps only in-frame clonotypes and omits some of them. This table holds some 89,000 clones, more than 70% found once. The starting material was peripheral blood, obtained on day 0 of AZD1222 vaccination. These receptor sequences come from an adult in good health. CDR3s include the opening cysteine and the closing phenylalanine or tryptophan. D genes are given only for firm matches. Some rows have no size entry. The others give once, few or many, or a class for an expanded clone.

j_gene | v_gene | abundance | d_gene | CDR3nt | CDR3aa
TRBJ2-3 | TRBV4-3 | few | TRBD2 | TGCGCCAGCAGCCAAATCGCGGGGGAGAATACGCAGTATTTT | CASSQIAGENTQYF
TRBJ1-1 | TRBV29-1 | NA | NA | TGCAGCGCGGAGGGCGGTATGGAAGCTTTCTTT | CSAEGGMEAFF
TRBJ2-1 | TRBV28 | NA | NA | TGTGCCAGCCGAGGGCCGGGGGACAATGAGCAGTTCTTC | CASRGPGDNEQFF
TRBJ1-5 | TRBV27 | NA | TRBD1 | TGTGCCAGCAGTCCCGACAGGGCCAGCAATCAGCCCCAGCATTTT | CASSPDRASNQPQHF
TRBJ1-1 | TRBV30 | NA | NA | TGTGCCTGGAGAAAGACGGTGAACACTGAAGCTTTCTTT | CAWRKTVNTEAFF
TRBJ1-5 | TRBV12-5 | NA | NA | TGTGCTAGTGGTTCTTACCCAACGACCCGGACCCTTAATCAGCCCCAGCATTTT | CASGSYPTTRTLNQPQHF
TRBJ1-5 | TRBV6-1 | NA | NA | TGTGCCAGCAGTGAATTCGGGGGCAGGCAGCCCCAGCATTTT | CASSEFGGRQPQHF
TRBJ2-7 | TRBV6-5 | NA | NA | TGTGCCAGTCGCGGGGCCGACTCCTACGAGCAGTACTTC | CASRGADSYEQYF
TRBJ2-7 | TRBV30 | once | TRBD2 | TGTGCCTGGAGCCGGGGGCTAGCGGGAGTACACGAGCAGTACTTC | CAWSRGLAGVHEQYF
TRBJ2-1 | TRBV12-3/TRBV12-4 | NA | TRBD1 | TGTGCCAGCAGTTTACGGGGGACAGGGAGGCAGTTCTTC | CASSLRGTGRQFF
TRBJ2-4 | TRBV7-9 | NA | TRBD2 | TGTGCCAGCAGCTTAAGTGGCGGGAGGGCCGGTAGAAACATTCAGTACTTC | CASSLSGGRAGRNIQYF
TRBJ2-7 | TRBV3-1/TRBV3-2 | few | NA | TGTGCCAGCAGCCAAGGGGGGACCGGAGGGAAGCAGTACTTC | CASSQGGTGGKQYF
TRBJ2-1 | TRBV15 | few | NA | TGTGCCACCAGCAGAGATGTGAAGACAAGTTATAAAAATGAGCAGTTCTTC | CATSRDVKTSYKNEQFF
TRBJ1-6 | TRBV4-1 | few | NA | TGCGCCAGCAGCCAAGAGGCTCCCATCGGCTCCTATAATTCACCCCTCCACTTT | CASSQEAPIGSYNSPLHF
TRBJ2-1 | TRBV3-1/TRBV3-2 | NA | NA | TGTGCCAGCAGCCAAGATCGCGGGAATGAGCAGTTCTTC | CASSQDRGNEQFF
TRBJ1-1 | TRBV7-2 | NA | TRBD1 | TGTGCCAGCACCAGGACAGGGAACACTGAAGCTTTCTTT | CASTRTGNTEAFF
TRBJ1-2 | TRBV19 | NA | NA | TGTGCCAGTAGTATACCAGGATATGGCTACACCTTC | CASSIPGYGYTF
TRBJ1-1 | TRBV7-9 | NA | NA | TGTGCCAGCAGCCCAAAGGAAGCTTTCTTT | CASSPKEAFF
TRBJ2-3 | TRBV5-1 | few | TRBD1 | TGCGCCAGCAGACCGGGACAGCAAACACATTGGGATACGCAGTATTTT | CASRPGQQTHWDTQYF
TRBJ1-5 | TRBV19 | NA | TRBD1 | TGTGCCACGGGGACAGCGCTGGGTCTTGATCAGCCCCAGCATTTT | CATGTALGLDQPQHF
TRBJ2-7 | TRBV19 | NA | TRBD1 | TGTGCCAGTAGTAGAGGACAGGCCTACATCTACGAGCAGTACTTC | CASSRGQAYIYEQYF
TRBJ2-1 | TRBV20-1 | NA | NA | TGCAGTGCTGGGGACCGGGAGCAGTTCTTC | CSAGDREQFF
TRBJ2-7 | TRBV19 | NA | NA | TGTGCCAGTAGTCCCGGACTTGGGTACTCCGAGCAGTACTTC | CASSPGLGYSEQYF
TRBJ1-2 | TRBV7-9 | NA | TRBD1 | TGTGCCAGCAGCCCTCGGGAGGGACAGGGTAGATATGGCTACACCTTC | CASSPREGQGRYGYTF
TRBJ1-2 | TRBV5-1 | NA | NA | TGCGCCAGCAGCACAACCAGTCGGGGAAATATCTATGGCTACACCTTC | CASSTTSRGNIYGYTF
TRBJ2-2 | TRBV6-5 | NA | NA | TGTGCCAGCAGTTACGCCGGGCCCTCGGAGCTGTTTTTT | CASSYAGPSELFF
TRBJ1-1 | TRBV7-8 | NA | TRBD1 | TGTGCCAGCAGCTTAGCGAACAGGGGGGTGAGGAGCACTGAAGCTTTCTTT | CASSLANRGVRSTEAFF
TRBJ2-1 | TRBV2 | NA | TRBD1 | TGTGCCAGCAGTGAACGACAGGGGGCTATTTGGCAGTTCTTC | CASSERQGAIWQFF
TRBJ2-3 | TRBV10-3 | once | TRBD2 | TGTGCCATCAGTCTCACGCCGGGGACTAGCATAGATACGCAGTATTTT | CAISLTPGTSIDTQYF
TRBJ2-2 | TRBV4-1 | NA | NA | TGCGCCAGCAGCCCTGGTCGCCAGGGGGGCACCGGGGAGCTGTTTTTT | CASSPGRQGGTGELFF
TRBJ1-3 | TRBV18 | NA | NA | TGTGCCAGCTCACGGAGAAACACCATATATTTT | CASSRRNTIYF
TRBJ2-7 | TRBV5-1 | NA | NA | TGCGCCAGCAGCTTGGAGTTCAAGCGGCCAACCTACGAGCAGTACTTC | CASSLEFKRPTYEQYF
TRBJ2-2 | TRBV7-2 | NA | TRBD2 | TGTGCCAGCAGCGAACTAGCGGGGGCCGCCTACACCGGGGAGCTGTTTTTT | CASSELAGAAYTGELFF
TRBJ2-1 | TRBV19 | few | NA | TGTGCCAGTAGTACCTCCCACTCGGGGAATGAGCAGTTCTTC | CASSTSHSGNEQFF
TRBJ1-2 | TRBV4-3 | NA | NA | TGCGCCAGCAGCCCCGGACGGTCCTATGGCTACACCTTC | CASSPGRSYGYTF
TRBJ1-1 | TRBV5-1 | NA | NA | TGCGCCAGCAGCCTTACGACCAGTACTGAAGCTTTCTTT | CASSLTTSTEAFF
TRBJ1-4 | TRBV19 | NA | NA | TGTGCCAGTAGTATTACCGGACTTTACGGGGAAAAACTGTTTTTT | CASSITGLYGEKLFF
TRBJ1-2 | TRBV11-2 | NA | TRBD1 | TGTGCCAGCAGCTTAGCCGGAGGAGGACAGGGGGCAATATTTCCCGGCTACACCTTC | CASSLAGGGQGAIFPGYTF
TRBJ2-2 | TRBV9 | NA | TRBD2 | TGTGCCAGCAGCTCACCTCCGGGACTAGATTTGTCGGGGGAGCTGTTTTTT | CASSSPPGLDLSGELFF
TRBJ1-1 | TRBV6-5 | NA | NA | TGTGCCAGCAAGGGGCGCGGAGTGGCTTTCTTT | CASKGRGVAFF
TRBJ1-1 | TRBV6-5 | NA | TRBD1 | TGTGCCAGCAGTTACTCGAGACAGGGGACGCGCCGCCAAGCTTTCTTT | CASSYSRQGTRRQAFF
TRBJ2-7 | TRBV19 | many | NA | TGTGCCAGTAGCACTATCCCCTACGAGCAGTACTTC | CASSTIPYEQYF
TRBJ1-5 | TRBV7-2 | NA | NA | TGTGCCAGCAGCCCTGGGACGTTGGGCAATCAGCCCCAGCATTTT | CASSPGTLGNQPQHF
TRBJ2-3 | TRBV30 | NA | NA | TGTGCCTGGAACCATAAGGGCACAGATACGCAGTATTTT | CAWNHKGTDTQYF
TRBJ1-3 | TRBV3-1/TRBV3-2 | NA | NA | TGTGCCAGCAGCAACGGACCCTCTGGAAACACCATATATTTT | CASSNGPSGNTIYF
TRBJ2-3 | TRBV9 | NA | NA | TGTGCCAGCAGCGTAGTCAGCACAGATACGCAGTATTTT | CASSVVSTDTQYF
TRBJ1-1 | TRBV4-3 | NA | NA | TGCGCCAGCAGCCAAAGCGGGAGTTGGACTGAAGCTTTCTTT | CASSQSGSWTEAFF
TRBJ1-6 | TRBV11-2 | NA | TRBD1 | TGTGCCAGCAGCTTAGGGCGGGACAGGTTTCGATATATGGATTCACCCCTCCACTTT | CASSLGRDRFRYMDSPLHF
TRBJ1-2 | TRBV5-1 | once | TRBD1 | TGCGCCAGCAGACCAGGGGGCGAACGCTATGGCTACACCTTC | CASRPGGERYGYTF
TRBJ1-6 | TRBV25-1 | once | NA | TGTGCCACACAGAATGAACTCAACAATTCACCCCTCCACTTT | CATQNELNNSPLHF
TRBJ1-1 | TRBV15 | once | NA | TGTGCCACCAGCAGAGATTTTTTGTCGATAACTGAAGCTTTCTTT | CATSRDFLSITEAFF
TRBJ1-6 | TRBV27 | NA | NA | TGTGCCAGCAGTTTCTCAGAGTACAATTCACCCCTCCACTTT | CASSFSEYNSPLHF
TRBJ2-3 | TRBV7-9 | once | NA | TGTGCCAGCAGCACCCACCGGACCAAGACAGATACGCAGTATTTT | CASSTHRTKTDTQYF